The next 20 T cell receptor beta chains were all read from a single sample in a study of beta chain features in type 1 diabetes. cDNA synthesis used the whole RNA isolate, giving expressed TCRB sequences. Generated by immunoSEQ multiplex PCR, the TCRdb table keeps only in-frame clones and is missing some. The sample records 400,000 to 450,000 clones, approximately 15% being singletons. Sequencing used naive CD4+ T cells from blood. The receptors originated from a man aged 30 to 45 in good health.

This clone came up a few times. V usage is TRBV18 and J usage is TRBJ2-1; no clear D. V was pared by 9 bases and J by 0 bases, with 9 bases between. CDR3 length equals 13 residues. Germline loops: CDR1 KGHSH, CDR2 LQKENI. DNA for the CDR3: TGTGCCAGTAGACCGAGCTCCTACAATGAGCAGTTCTTC. This codes for CASRPSSYNEQFF.

J is TRBJ2-1 and V is TRBV30, with 8 bases that match TRBD1. Losses at the gene ends were 3 bases for V and 0 bases for J; bases not matched to a gene: 7. Germline V gene data show CDR1 as GTSNPN and CDR2 as SVGIG (reference sequence). The CDR3 loop spans 16 amino acids. CDR3 sequence: CAWSPGGGFSYNEQFF. The CDR3 nucleotides read TGTGCCTGGAGCCCAGGGGGCGGTTTCTCCTACAATGAGCAGTTCTTC. Together with reference TRBV30 and TRBJ2-1, the CDR3 gives the full variable domain: SQTIHQWPATLVQPVGSPLSLECTVEGTSNPNLYWYRQAAGRGLQLLFYSVGIGQISSEVPQNLSASRPQDRQFILSSKKLLLSDSGFYLCAWSPGGGFSYNEQFFGPGTRLTVL.

This clone was seen a few times. V usage is TRBV9 and J usage is TRBJ2-3; 11 bases align to TRBD2. The CDR3 spans 14 residues. The J segment lost 8 bases and the V segment lost 1 base, leaving 3 bases of the junction unmatched. Germline V gives CDR1 SGDLS, CDR2 YYNGEE. The CDR3 loop reads CASSVTSGSSTQYF. The CDR3 nucleotides read TGTGCCAGCAGCGTAACTAGCGGGAGTTCTACGCAGTATTTT. The full variable domain, its missing parts supplied by reference TRBV9 and TRBJ2-3, is DSGVTQTPKHLITATGQRVTLRCSPRSGDLSVYWYQQSLDQGLQFLIQYYNGEERAKGNILERFSAQQFPDLHSELNLSSLELGDSALYFCASSVTSGSSTQYFGPGTRLTVL.

The DNA for the CDR3 is TGTGCCAGTAGTATAGGTGGGAGGGCAGATACGCAGTATTTT. Its protein is CASSIGGRADTQYF. The chain combines TRBV19 with TRBJ2-3; 7 nucleotides agree with TRBD2. The CDR3 runs to 14 residues. Germline CDR1 LNHDA, CDR2 SQIVND (reference sequence). The junction had 2 bases not matched to a gene; V was cut back by 1 base and J by 4 bases. The full variable domain, rest sourced from reference TRBV19 and TRBJ2-3, is DGGITQSPKYLFRKEGQNVTLSCEQNLNHDAMYWYRQDPGQGLRLIYYSQIVNDFQKGDIAEGYSVSREKKESFPLTVTSAQKNPTAFYLCASSIGGRADTQYFGPGTRLTVL.

The chain carries TRBV14 and TRBJ2-7; the D gene could be TRBD1 or TRBD2 (5 bases each). The CDR3 is made up of 15 amino acids. Germline V CDR1 and CDR2: SGHDN, FVKESK. V gave up 3 bases and J gave up 3 bases, with 15 bases separating them. The CDR3 region is CASSHMTGPNYEQYF. In DNA form, the CDR3 reads TGTGCCAGCAGCCATATGACGGGACCCAACTACGAGCAGTACTTC.

V usage is TRBV7-9 and J usage is TRBJ1-3, with D uncertain. The V end lost 2 bases, the J end lost 4 bases, and 3 bases lay between the germline ends. The CDR3 runs to 12 residues. Germline V gene data show CDR1 as SEHNR and CDR2 as FQNEAQ (reference sequence). The CDR3, as DNA: TGTGCCAGCAGCTTATTAGGAAACACCATATATTTT. It encodes CASSLLGNTIYF. The full variable domain, its missing parts supplied by reference TRBV7-9 and TRBJ1-3, is DTGVSQNPRHKITKRGQNVTFRCDPISEHNRLYWYRQTLGQGPEFLTYFQNEAQLEKSRLLSDRFSAERPKGSFSTLEIQRTEQGDSAMYLCASSLLGNTIYFGEGSWLTVV.

This rearrangement joins TRBV5-1 to TRBJ2-1, with D perhaps given as TRBD1 or TRBD2 (5 bases each). The CDR3 covers 14 residues. Germline assignment: CDR1 SGHRS and CDR2 YFSETQ. Trimming cost V 8 bases and J 0 bases, with 12 bases left between them. The CDR3 DNA reads TGCGCCAGTACCGGGACCAACTCCTACAATGAGCAGTTCTTC. Residues: CASTGTNSYNEQFF.

The chain recombines TRBV5-6 with TRBJ2-3, with no clear D. Germline V lookup: CDR1 SGHDT, CDR2 YYEEEE. This CDR3 comprises 12 residues. Trimming cost V 0 bases and J 8 bases, with 7 bases left between them. The CDR3 here is CASSLGGITQYF. In nucleotides, the CDR3 is TGTGCCAGCAGCTTGGGTGGGATTACGCAGTATTTT. Using reference TRBV5-6 and TRBJ2-3 for the parts outside the CDR3, the full variable domain is DAGVTQSPTHLIKTRGQQVTLRCSPKSGHDTVSWYQQALGQGPQFIFQYYEEEERQRGNFPDRFSGHQFPNYSSELNVNALLLGDSALYLCASSLGGITQYFGPGTRLTVL.

This chain joins TRBV5-6 and TRBJ1-1, with 7 positions matching TRBD1. The trim removed 4 bases at V and 3 bases at J, leaving 3 bases unmatched. Per germline, CDR1 SGHDT and CDR2 YYEEEE. This CDR3 is 13 amino acids long. The chain's CDR3 is CASSATGHTEAFF. In DNA form, the CDR3 reads TGTGCCAGCAGCGCGACAGGGCACACTGAAGCTTTCTTT.

In its sample, this clone was seen a few times. The V call is TRBV4-2, the J call TRBJ2-3; D gene ambiguous. Germline CDR1 and CDR2: LGHNA and YNFKEQ. This CDR3 spans 17 amino acids. Trimming removed 0 bases at V and 5 bases at J, with 18 bases between. In DNA, the CDR3 is TGTGCCAGCAGCCAAGAGGTCCCGACACAGATCTTAGATACGCAGTATTTT. Translated, it gives CASSQEVPTQILDTQYF.

This clone was recorded a few times. The chain employs TRBV9 and TRBJ1-2, with a weak D call TRBD1 (5 bases). Trimming removed 0 bases at V and 0 bases at J, with 15 bases between. This CDR3 comprises 17 residues. Germline V CDR1 and CDR2: SGDLS, YYNGEE. The CDR3 loop reads CASSVGGGTSSNYGYTF. DNA of the CDR3: TGTGCCAGCAGCGTAGGAGGAGGGACTTCTTCTAACTATGGCTACACCTTC.

The chain joins TRBV9 to TRBJ1-3, with a tentative D call TRBD1 (5 bases). This CDR3 region has 16 residues. CDR1 is SGDLS and CDR2 is YYNGEE in the germline V gene. V lost 0 bases and J 0 bases, leaving 10 bases between the germline ends. The CDR3 DNA follows: TGTGCCAGCAGCGTAGATCGACAGCACTCTGGAAACACCATATATTTT. It yields the protein CASSVDRQHSGNTIYF. Drawing the rest from reference TRBV9 and TRBJ1-3, the complete variable domain is DSGVTQTPKHLITATGQRVTLRCSPRSGDLSVYWYQQSLDQGLQFLIQYYNGEERAKGNILERFSAQQFPDLHSELNLSSLELGDSALYFCASSVDRQHSGNTIYFGEGSWLTVV.

The sample holds a few counts of this clone. The chain carries TRBV7-9 and TRBJ2-3, with TRBD2 matching 10 bases. CDR3 length equals 18 residues. Germline CDR1 SEHNR, CDR2 FQNEAQ (reference sequence). Germline trimming cut 1 base from V and 0 bases from J; bases unmatched to any gene: 7. The CDR3 bases are TGTGCCAGCAGCTTAGAACTAGCGGGACGCACTAGCACAGATACGCAGTATTTT. Translating gives CASSLELAGRTSTDTQYF.

The chain carries TRBV6-5 and TRBJ2-1; D gene uncertain. Deletions cut 3 bases from V and 0 bases from J, with 12 bases between. The CDR3 consists of 16 residues. Germline CDR1 and CDR2: MNHEY and SVGAGI. CDR3 DNA sequence: TGTGCCAGCAGTTATCGCCCAGAAAGCTCCTACAATGAGCAGTTCTTC. Translation: CASSYRPESSYNEQFF.

For the CDR3, the DNA is TGTGCCAGCACCCTGAACACTGAAGCTTTCTTT. It is translated as CASTLNTEAFF. V is TRBV2 and J is TRBJ1-1; no firm D call. Germline V gene sequence: CDR1 SNHLY, CDR2 FYNNEI. V shed 7 bases and J shed 0 bases, with 3 bases lying between them. This CDR3 is 11 amino acids long.

This clone was seen a handful of times. The chain links TRBV14 to TRBJ1-6; D gene uncertain. Germline V gene sequence: CDR1 SGHDN, CDR2 FVKESK. V lost 0 bases and J 7 bases, leaving 10 bases between the germline ends. CDR3 length equals 15 residues. The CDR3 nucleotides are TGTGCCAGCAGCCAAGAGTCGCTACTCAATTCACCCCTCCACTTT. Translation: CASSQESLLNSPLHF.

This clone was seen more than once but under ten times. The chain couples TRBV9 to TRBJ2-2; weak D call: TRBD2 (6 bases). CDR3 length: 16 amino acids. CDR1 and CDR2 from the germline V gene are SGDLS and YYNGEE. V was clipped by 4 bases and J by 3 bases, with 16 bases between them. This CDR3 is CASSIDQRVHTGELFF. The CDR3 DNA sequence: TGTGCCAGCAGCATAGACCAGCGGGTTCACACCGGGGAGCTGTTTTTT.

V usage is TRBV6-5 and J usage is TRBJ2-5, with TRBD1 matching over 9 bases. Trimming at V came to 0 bases and at J to 5 bases, leaving 4 bases not matched to a gene. The length of the CDR3 is 15 residues. Per germline, CDR1 MNHEY and CDR2 SVGAGI. CDR3 amino acids: CASSYSGTGCETQYF. CDR3 DNA sequence: TGTGCCAGCAGTTACTCCGGGACAGGGTGCGAGACCCAGTACTTC.

The rearrangement uses TRBV30 and TRBJ1-1; 11 bases agree with TRBD1. The V and J ends lost 3 bases and 8 bases, in that order; junction bases with no gene match: 2. The CDR3 loop spans 12 amino acids. Per germline, CDR1 GTSNPN and CDR2 SVGIG (reference sequence). As DNA, the CDR3 is TGTGCCTGGAGCGGACAGGGGGCGGAAGCTTTCTTT. Translating it yields CAWSGQGAEAFF. Full variable domain (outside the CDR3, taken from reference TRBV30 and TRBJ1-1): SQTIHQWPATLVQPVGSPLSLECTVEGTSNPNLYWYRQAAGRGLQLLFYSVGIGQISSEVPQNLSASRPQDRQFILSSKKLLLSDSGFYLCAWSGQGAEAFFGQGTRLTVV.

The chain is built from TRBV30 and TRBJ2-3, with D possibly TRBD1 on 5 matching bases. Deletions cut 0 bases from V and 5 bases from J, with 15 bases between. Germline lookup yields CDR1 GTSNPN and CDR2 SVGIG (reference sequence). The CDR3 consists of 15 residues. The CDR3: CAWSVMGLVEDTQYF. The CDR3, as DNA: TGTGCCTGGAGTGTTATGGGGCTTGTAGAAGATACGCAGTATTTT.